This TCR beta chain was retrieved from a study of regulatory T cells in long-lasting Graves disease. Assembly of TCR beta libraries relied on iRepertoire HTBI primers together with Arm-PCR of CDR3 regions. MiXCR, run by TCRdb on the multiplex PCR reads, gives a single entry per CDR3 protein. Of around 420,000 distinct CDR3 sequences in the sample, 15% to 19% were seen once. Time point specified: newly diagnosed GD, antithyroid drugs for less than 3 months. Researchers made the TCR library from RNA that was extracted from PBMCs. Doctors identified Graves' disease using the American Thyroid Association guidelines. Collection of peripheral blood (roughly 9.3 milliliters) was done using EDTA tubes. This clonotype was counted at least ten times. The target antigen is unknown. Whole-study results and caveats: There were preferences for TRBV28, TRBJ1-2 and TRBJ2-5 in persistent disease. Compared with new cases, persistent Graves' patients showed reduced TCR diversity.

The germline V gene encodes CDR1 SGHVS and CDR2 FQNEAQ. The CDR3 runs to 15 residues. Trimming pared 1 base from V and 1 base from J, leaving 8 bases between. This specimen consisted of peripheral blood mononuclear cells (PBMCs), obtained at new diagnosis, from a patient treated with antithyroid drugs. This clonotype was obtained from a female donor with Graves disease. The gene calls are TRBV7-8 and TRBJ1-3, with D hard to call. The CDR3 coding sequence is TGTGCCAGCAGCTTAGGCGTCGGGTCTGGAAACACCATATATTTT. It specifies CASSLGVGSGNTIYF.